One and the same sample provided the 30 T cell receptor beta chains below, sequenced in a study of blood T cell repertoires in COVID-19. Sequencing was performed with immunoSEQ multiplex PCR; in TCRdb, only in-frame clones are kept and a portion is missing. The sample shows more than 80,000 clones, about 82% of them seen only once. Sequencing input: peripheral blood. Receptors originate from a man aged 45-60 years with active COVID-19.

This chain links TRBV7-9 with TRBJ1-5, with D unresolved. V gave up 5 bases and J gave up 6 bases, with 17 bases separating them. Germline V gives CDR1 SEHNR, CDR2 FQNEAQ (reference sequence). CDR3 length equals 15 residues. Written as DNA, the CDR3 is TGTGCCAGCAGCCGAGAGCCGGGAGACGGTCAGCCCCAGCATTTT. This encodes CASSREPGDGQPQHF.

J is TRBJ2-3 and V is TRBV7-9, with 7 bases fitting TRBD1. The CDR3 spans 14 residues. V lost 5 bases to trimming and J lost 3 bases; unmatched junction nucleotides: 5. Germline-derived CDR1 and CDR2 are SEHNR and FQNEAQ (reference sequence). The CDR3 DNA is TGTGCCAGCAGCCGAACAGGGGAAACAGATACGCAGTATTTT. Its protein is CASSRTGETDTQYF.

There are a few counts of this clone. The chain recombines TRBV11-3 with TRBJ2-7; D perhaps matches TRBD2 (5 bases). The germline CDR1 and CDR2 sequences are SGHNT and YENEEA. The CDR3 consists of 17 residues. V was pared by 5 bases and J by 3 bases, with 23 bases between. DNA for the CDR3: TGTGCCAGCAGCCTAACTAGAGAAAGAGAGTCTGGCTACGAGCAGTACTTC. Translation: CASSLTRERESGYEQYF.

The chain links TRBV28 to TRBJ1-5; TRBD1 agrees at 7 bases. V dropped 8 bases and J dropped 4; count of bases not matched to a gene: 8. CDR1 is MDHEN, CDR2 SYDVKM, per germline. The CDR3 length is 14 residues. The DNA of the CDR3 is TGTGCCAGCCGATCGACAGGGAGGAATCAGCCCCAGCATTTT. This codes for CASRSTGRNQPQHF.

This clone showed up just once. The genes are TRBV28 and TRBJ2-7; possibly TRBD1 for D (6 bases). The germline gives CDR1 MDHEN, CDR2 SYDVKM. This CDR3 has 13 amino acids. The V gene lost 6 bases and the J gene lost 3 bases, with 12 bases spanning the gap. The CDR3 DNA reads TGTGCCAGCAGACCGGGACAAAGCTACGAGCAGTACTTC. Translation: CASRPGQSYEQYF.

The CDR3 sequence is CASSGGLAGGPGTDTQYF. In DNA form, the CDR3 reads TGTGCCAGTAGTGGCGGACTAGCGGGAGGGCCTGGCACAGATACGCAGTATTTT. This chain uses TRBV19 with TRBJ2-3; the match to TRBD2 covers 15 bases. The CDR3 consists of 18 residues. V was pared by 5 bases and J by 1 base, with 7 bases of the junction left unmatched. Germline V gives CDR1 LNHDA, CDR2 SQIVND (reference sequence).

The V and J genes are TRBV9 and TRBJ1-2, with 10 bases fitting TRBD1. The CDR3 has 14 residues. Germline V lookup: CDR1 SGDLS, CDR2 YYNGEE. V gave up 4 bases and J gave up 8 bases; unmatched junction bases: 8. The CDR3 protein is CASSPFGTGVGYTF. DNA for the CDR3: TGTGCCAGCAGCCCCTTCGGGACAGGGGTAGGCTACACCTTC.

This clone was seen once. The V and J genes are TRBV19 and TRBJ1-5; TRBD1 might be the D (6 bases). Germline CDR1 and CDR2: LNHDA and SQIVND (reference sequence). V gave up 1 base and J gave up 4 bases, with 14 bases separating them. This CDR3 spans 16 amino acids. This CDR3 reads CASSIVWTADNQPQHF. In DNA form, the CDR3 reads TGTGCCAGTAGTATAGTGTGGACAGCCGATAATCAGCCCCAGCATTTT.

The table lists this clone with a count of one. The chain combines TRBV3-1 (or the pseudogene TRBV3-2) with TRBJ1-2; no clear D gene. Trimming took off 4 bases at V and 2 bases at J, with 8 bases between the two ends. The CDR3 runs 13 residues. The germline V gene encodes CDR1 LGHDT and CDR2 YNNKEL (reference sequence). The CDR3 here is CASSRLGNYGYTF. The CDR3, as DNA: TGTGCCAGCAGCCGATTGGGCAACTATGGCTACACCTTC.

The chain recombines TRBV6-2 or TRBV6-3 with TRBJ1-1, with D unresolved. The CDR3 has 14 residues. Germline CDR1 and CDR2: MNHEY and SVGEGT. Trimming cost V 5 bases and J 0 bases, with 10 bases left between them. CDR3 loop: CASSTGPMNTEAFF. The CDR3 DNA follows: TGTGCCAGCAGTACTGGGCCTATGAACACTGAAGCTTTCTTT.

The chain recombines TRBV28 with TRBJ1-4, with 7 bases that match TRBD1. J lost 13 bases, V lost 7 bases, and 3 bases had no gene match. The CDR3 is made up of 10 amino acids. Germline V gives CDR1 MDHEN, CDR2 SYDVKM. The CDR3 loop reads CASKDRRLFF. DNA for the CDR3: TGTGCCAGCAAGGACAGGAGACTGTTTTTT. The whole variable domain, filled in from reference TRBV28 and TRBJ1-4, reads DVKVTQSSRYLVKRTGEKVFLECVQDMDHENMFWYRQDPGLGLRLIYFSYDVKMKEKGDIPEGYSVSREKKERFSLILESASTNQTSMYLCASKDRRLFFGSGTQLSVL.

This chain uses TRBV5-4 with TRBJ1-6; D might be TRBD1 (6 bases). The CDR3 has 16 amino acids. CDR1 SGHNT and CDR2 YYREEE come from the germline V gene (reference sequence). V shed 0 bases and J shed 10 bases, with 17 bases lying between them. The DNA of the CDR3 is TGTGCCAGCAGCTTGGCCTCGGGGGGAAGGGGGTCACCCCTCCACTTT. Protein: CASSLASGGRGSPLHF.

This clone has a single count. This sequence joins TRBV29-1 and TRBJ1-2, with 8 nucleotides matching TRBD1. The CDR3 runs 11 residues. V was clipped by 5 bases and J by 14 bases; unmatched bases: 10. Germline CDR1 reads SQVTM; CDR2 reads ANQGSEA. This CDR3 is CSVSDREYATF. In nucleotides, the CDR3 is TGCAGCGTTTCGGACAGGGAATATGCGACCTTC.

V usage is TRBV5-1 and J usage is TRBJ2-7; 9 bases are a match to TRBD2. Germline V gene data show CDR1 as SGHRS and CDR2 as YFSETQ. V shed 0 bases, J shed 0 bases, and the junction held 4 bases outside the gene matches. The CDR3 contains 16 residues. In nucleotides, the CDR3 is TGCGCCAGCAGCTTGGCCCTAGCGGGGAGCTCCTACGAGCAGTACTTC. The encoded protein is CASSLALAGSSYEQYF.

This clone has a handful of counts. V and J are TRBV4-1 and TRBJ2-1, with 8 positions matching TRBD1. Per the germline V gene, CDR1 is MGHRA and CDR2 is YSYEKL. The CDR3 length is 15 residues. J was trimmed by 4 bases and V by 1 base; bases with no gene match: 3. The CDR3 protein is CASSQGQGYYNEQFF. CDR3 DNA sequence: TGCGCCAGCAGCCAAGGACAGGGGTATTACAATGAGCAGTTCTTC.

The V call is TRBV4-3, the J call TRBJ1-2; 9 bases are a match to TRBD1. The CDR3 is 15 residues long. J lost 5 bases, V lost 1 base, and 5 bases had no gene match. CDR1 is LGHNA, CDR2 YSLEER, per germline. The chain's CDR3 is CASSQGDRASYGYTF. CDR3 DNA: TGCGCCAGCAGCCAAGGGGACAGGGCCAGTTATGGCTACACCTTC.

This clone was detected a few times. The V gene is TRBV5-1, the J gene TRBJ2-7, with TRBD1 identical over 10 bases. Germline trimming cut 3 bases from V and 6 bases from J; bases unmatched to any gene: 6. This CDR3 has 14 residues. Germline V lookup: CDR1 SGHRS, CDR2 YFSETQ. CDR3 bases: TGCGCCAGCAGCTCCCCGGGACAGGGGAGCGAGCAGTACTTC. Its translation is CASSSPGQGSEQYF. Together with reference TRBV5-1 and TRBJ2-7, the CDR3 gives the full variable domain: KAGVTQTPRYLIKTRGQQVTLSCSPISGHRSVSWYQQTPGQGLQFLFEYFSETQRNKGNFPGRFSGRQFSNSRSEMNVSTLELGDSALYLCASSSPGQGSEQYFGPGTRLTVT.

The chain links TRBV15 to TRBJ1-1; D unresolved. Trimming stripped 0 bases from V and 11 bases from J, with 10 bases between. The CDR3 runs 12 residues. Germline-derived CDR1 and CDR2 are LNHNV and YYDKDF (reference sequence). Here the CDR3 reads CATSRDTGSAFF. CDR3 in DNA: TGTGCCACCAGCAGAGATACCGGGTCGGCTTTCTTT. Full variable domain (remainder filled in from reference TRBV15 and TRBJ1-1): DAMVIQNPRYQVTQFGKPVTLSCSQTLNHNVMYWYQQKSSQAPKLLFHYYDKDFNNEADTPDNFQSRRPNTSFCFLDIRSPGLGDTAMYLCATSRDTGSAFFGQGTRLTVV.

V is TRBV5-1 and J is TRBJ2-1; 8 positions match TRBD1. The CDR3 runs to 15 residues. Germline loops: CDR1 SGHRS, CDR2 YFSETQ. V lost 0 bases to trimming and J lost 10 bases; unmatched junction nucleotides: 9. The CDR3, as DNA: TGCGCCAGCAGCTTGGGGTCAGGGGGCCAGGGAGAGCAGTTCTTC. Translation: CASSLGSGGQGEQFF.

This clone was counted ten times or more. J is TRBJ1-5 and V is TRBV4-1, with D perhaps TRBD1 (5 bases). Germline assignment: CDR1 MGHRA and CDR2 YSYEKL. This CDR3 has 15 amino acids. V was trimmed by 2 bases and J by 5 bases, leaving 13 bases between them. CDR3 bases: TGCGCCAGCAGCCAACCAGACAGCCCCCATCAGCCCCAGCATTTT. This gives the protein CASSQPDSPHQPQHF.

The genes are TRBV24-1 and TRBJ2-2, with TRBD1 identical over 8 bases. Germline V gene lookup returns CDR1 KGHDR and CDR2 SFDVKD. This CDR3 has 17 residues. V was pared by 4 bases and J by 2 bases, with 8 bases of the junction left unmatched. DNA for the CDR3: TGTGCCACCAGTGAAATAGGAACAGGGGGAAACACCGGGGAGCTGTTTTTT. Translation gives CATSEIGTGGNTGELFF.

This clone was found a few times. The chain carries TRBV7-2 and TRBJ2-7; the match to TRBD2 covers 7 bases. V lost 3 bases to trimming and J lost 0 bases; unmatched junction nucleotides: 2. The CDR3 runs to 14 residues. Germline CDR1 reads SGHTA; CDR2 reads FQGNSA. The CDR3 DNA follows: TGTGCCAGCAGCTTCGGCGGGGGCTCCTACGAGCAGTACTTC. Protein: CASSFGGGSYEQYF.

This clone was seen just once. The V gene is TRBV10-3, the J gene TRBJ1-1, with a weak D call TRBD1 (5 bases). Germline CDR1 is ENHRY and CDR2 is SYGVKD. This CDR3 is built from 14 residues. Trimming stripped 2 bases from V and 1 base from J, with 8 bases between. DNA for the CDR3: TGTGCCATCAGTGAGATGGGGGGGAACACTGAAGCTTTCTTT. This sequence encodes CAISEMGGNTEAFF.

The chain couples TRBV28 to TRBJ2-4; 12 nucleotides agree with TRBD1. The CDR3 length is 14 residues. Germline V lookup: CDR1 MDHEN, CDR2 SYDVKM. V shed 6 bases, J shed 6 bases, and the junction held 3 bases outside the gene matches. The CDR3 region is CASRGQGAINIQYF. CDR3 DNA sequence: TGTGCCAGCAGGGGACAGGGGGCTATAAACATTCAGTACTTC. Full variable domain (missing parts from reference TRBV28 and TRBJ2-4): DVKVTQSSRYLVKRTGEKVFLECVQDMDHENMFWYRQDPGLGLRLIYFSYDVKMKEKGDIPEGYSVSREKKERFSLILESASTNQTSMYLCASRGQGAINIQYFGAGTRLSVL.

This chain uses TRBV7-9 with TRBJ1-3, with D hard to call. Trimming pared 2 bases from V and 2 bases from J, leaving 13 bases between. The V gene's germline CDR1 is SEHNR and CDR2 FQNEAQ (reference sequence). This CDR3 spans 16 amino acids. CDR3 amino acids: CASSLNPRQAGNTIYF. CDR3 sequence (DNA): TGTGCCAGCAGCTTAAATCCCCGGCAGGCTGGAAACACCATATATTTT.

The chain is built from TRBV4-3 and TRBJ2-1, with 8 positions matching TRBD1. Trimming cost V 0 bases and J 9 bases; bases outside gene matches: 13. Looked up from germline, CDR1 is LGHNA and CDR2 is YSLEER. The CDR3 totals 17 residues. CDR3 coding DNA: TGCGCCAGCAGCCAAGATCTTTCCAGGGGGCGTTTTGTTGAGCAGTTCTTC. Translating gives CASSQDLSRGRFVEQFF.

The rearrangement links TRBV7-2 to TRBJ1-5, with D possibly matching TRBD1 (5 bases). Trimming left V 4 bases short and J 7 bases short, with 14 bases between. The CDR3 spans 14 residues. Germline V gene sequence: CDR1 SGHTA, CDR2 FQGNSA. DNA of the CDR3: TGTGCCAGCAGCTCCGAGAAGGGGATACAGCCCCAGCATTTT. Its protein product is CASSSEKGIQPQHF. Combining the CDR3 with reference TRBV7-2 and TRBJ1-5 gives the whole variable domain GAGVSQSPSNKVTEKGKDVELRCDPISGHTALYWYRQSLGQGLEFLIYFQGNSAPDKSGLPSDRFSAERTGGSVSTLTIQRTQQEDSAVYLCASSSEKGIQPQHFGDGTRLSIL.

CDR3 in amino acids: CASSLFNPTPGRGTEAFF. CDR3 coding DNA: TGTGCCAGCAGTTTGTTTAATCCCACGCCGGGGAGGGGCACTGAAGCTTTCTTT. The chain has TRBV28 and TRBJ1-1; maybe TRBD1 (5 bases). Germline assignment: CDR1 MDHEN and CDR2 SYDVKM. This CDR3 comprises 18 residues. The V and J ends lost 3 bases and 4 bases respectively, with 24 bases between them.

This chain uses TRBV19 with TRBJ2-3; D is ambiguous. CDR1 and CDR2 from the germline V gene are LNHDA and SQIVND (reference sequence). Trimming took 3 bases from V and 2 from J, leaving 12 bases between them. There are 15 residues in the CDR3. The CDR3 spells CASSILSRLTDTQYF. The CDR3 nucleotides read TGTGCCAGTAGTATTCTATCCCGCCTCACAGATACGCAGTATTTT.

The chain recombines TRBV5-1 with TRBJ2-2; D is undetermined. The CDR3 runs 16 residues. The V gene lost 0 bases and the J gene lost 1 base, with 10 bases spanning the gap. Germline CDR1 reads SGHRS; CDR2 reads YFSETQ. CDR3 amino acids: CASSLGPSQNTGELFF. The CDR3 DNA is TGCGCCAGCAGCTTGGGGCCTTCCCAGAACACCGGGGAGCTGTTTTTT.